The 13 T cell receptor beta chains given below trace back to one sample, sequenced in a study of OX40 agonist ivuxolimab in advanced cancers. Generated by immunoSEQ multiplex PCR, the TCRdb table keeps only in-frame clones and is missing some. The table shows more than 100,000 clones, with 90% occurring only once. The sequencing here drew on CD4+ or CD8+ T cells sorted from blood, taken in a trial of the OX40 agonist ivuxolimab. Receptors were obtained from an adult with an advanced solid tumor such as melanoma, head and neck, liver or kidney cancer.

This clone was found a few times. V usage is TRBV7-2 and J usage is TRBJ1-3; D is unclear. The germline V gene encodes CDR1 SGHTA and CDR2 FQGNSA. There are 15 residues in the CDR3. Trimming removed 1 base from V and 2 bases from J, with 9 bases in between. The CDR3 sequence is CASSLVWGAGNTIYF. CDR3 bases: TGTGCCAGCAGCTTAGTATGGGGAGCTGGAAACACCATATATTTT.

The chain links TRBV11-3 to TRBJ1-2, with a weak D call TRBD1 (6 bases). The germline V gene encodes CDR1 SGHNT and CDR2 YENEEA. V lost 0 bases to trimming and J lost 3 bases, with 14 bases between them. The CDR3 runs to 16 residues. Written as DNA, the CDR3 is TGTGCCAGCAGCTTAGATCTTGGGGGGGCTGACTATGGCTACACCTTC. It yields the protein CASSLDLGGADYGYTF. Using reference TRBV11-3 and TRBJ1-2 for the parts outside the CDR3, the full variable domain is EAGVVQSPRYKIIEKKQPVAFWCNPISGHNTLYWYLQNLGQGPELLIRYENEEAVDDSQLPKDRFSAERLKGVDSTLKIQPAELGDSAVYLCASSLDLGGADYGYTFGSGTRLTVV.

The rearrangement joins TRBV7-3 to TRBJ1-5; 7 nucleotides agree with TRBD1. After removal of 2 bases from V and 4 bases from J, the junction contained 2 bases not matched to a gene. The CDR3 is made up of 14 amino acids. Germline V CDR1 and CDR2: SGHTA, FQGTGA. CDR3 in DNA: TGTGCCAGCAGCTTAGGGACAGCGAATCAGCCCCAGCATTTT. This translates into CASSLGTANQPQHF.

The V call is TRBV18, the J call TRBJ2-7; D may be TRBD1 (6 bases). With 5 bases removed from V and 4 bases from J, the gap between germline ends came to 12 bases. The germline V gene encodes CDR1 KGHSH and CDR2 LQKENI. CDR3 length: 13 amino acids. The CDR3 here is CASSTPGAYEQYF. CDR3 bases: TGTGCCAGCTCAACCCCAGGGGCATACGAGCAGTACTTC. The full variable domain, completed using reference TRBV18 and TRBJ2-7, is NAGVMQNPRHLVRRRGQEARLRCSPMKGHSHVYWYRQLPEEGLKFMVYLQKENIIDESGMPKERFSAEFPKEGPSILRIQQVVRGDSAAYFCASSTPGAYEQYFGPGTRLTVT.

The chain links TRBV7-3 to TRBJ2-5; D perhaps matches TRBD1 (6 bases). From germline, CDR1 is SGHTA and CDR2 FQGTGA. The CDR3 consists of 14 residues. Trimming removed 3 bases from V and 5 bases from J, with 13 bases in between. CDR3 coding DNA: TGTGCCAGCAGCTTTCAGGGGAGCGATGAGACCCAGTACTTC. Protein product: CASSFQGSDETQYF.

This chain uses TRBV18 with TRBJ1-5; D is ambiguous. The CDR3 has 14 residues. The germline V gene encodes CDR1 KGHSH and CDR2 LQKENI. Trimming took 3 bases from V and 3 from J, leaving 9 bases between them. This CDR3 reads CASSPNDANQPQHF. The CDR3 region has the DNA TGTGCCAGCTCACCGAACGATGCCAATCAGCCCCAGCATTTT.

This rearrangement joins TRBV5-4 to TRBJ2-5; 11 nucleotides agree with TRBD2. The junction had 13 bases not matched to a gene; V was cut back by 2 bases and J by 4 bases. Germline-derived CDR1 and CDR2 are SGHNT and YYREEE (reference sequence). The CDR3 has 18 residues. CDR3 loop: CASSFGGLTSGIGETQYF. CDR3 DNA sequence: TGTGCCAGCAGCTTCGGGGGGTTGACTAGCGGGATCGGAGAGACCCAGTACTTC.

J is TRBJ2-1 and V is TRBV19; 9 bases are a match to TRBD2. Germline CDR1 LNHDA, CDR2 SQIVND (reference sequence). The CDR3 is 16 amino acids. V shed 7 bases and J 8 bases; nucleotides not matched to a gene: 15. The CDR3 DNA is TGTGCCAGTAACAAAGGTAGCGGGAGTAGGGGTTATGAGCAGTTCTTC. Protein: CASNKGSGSRGYEQFF.

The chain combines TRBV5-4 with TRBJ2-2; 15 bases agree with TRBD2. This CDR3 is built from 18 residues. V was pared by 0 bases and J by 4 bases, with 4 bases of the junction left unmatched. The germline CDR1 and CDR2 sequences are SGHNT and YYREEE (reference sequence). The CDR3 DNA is TGTGCCAGCAGCTTGGGGACTAGCGGGAGGGCCCTCACCGGGGAGCTGTTTTTT. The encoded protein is CASSLGTSGRALTGELFF.

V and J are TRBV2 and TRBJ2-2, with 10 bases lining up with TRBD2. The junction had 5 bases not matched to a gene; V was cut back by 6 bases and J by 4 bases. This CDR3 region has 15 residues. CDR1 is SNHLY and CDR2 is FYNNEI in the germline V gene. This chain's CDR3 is CASSSSGSPTGELFF. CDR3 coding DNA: TGTGCCAGCAGCTCTAGCGGGAGTCCCACCGGGGAGCTGTTTTTT.

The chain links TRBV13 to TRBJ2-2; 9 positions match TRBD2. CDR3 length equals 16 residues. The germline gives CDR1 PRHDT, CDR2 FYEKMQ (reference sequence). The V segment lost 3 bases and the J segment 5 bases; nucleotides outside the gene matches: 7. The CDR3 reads CASSFRAGGRTGELFF. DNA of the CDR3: TGTGCCAGCAGCTTCCGGGCGGGAGGGCGGACCGGGGAGCTGTTTTTT.

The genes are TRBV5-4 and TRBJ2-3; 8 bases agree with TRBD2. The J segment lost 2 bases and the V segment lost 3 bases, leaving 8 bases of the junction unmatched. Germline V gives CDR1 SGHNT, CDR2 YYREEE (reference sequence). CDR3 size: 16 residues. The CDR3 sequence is CASSWNGGGLTDTQYF. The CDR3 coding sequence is TGTGCCAGCAGCTGGAATGGCGGGGGGCTCACAGATACGCAGTATTTT. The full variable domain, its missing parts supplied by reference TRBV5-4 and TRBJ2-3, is ETGVTQSPTHLIKTRGQQVTLRCSSQSGHNTVSWYQQALGQGPQFIFQYYREEENGRGNFPPRFSGLQFPNYSSELNVNALELDDSALYLCASSWNGGGLTDTQYFGPGTRLTVL.

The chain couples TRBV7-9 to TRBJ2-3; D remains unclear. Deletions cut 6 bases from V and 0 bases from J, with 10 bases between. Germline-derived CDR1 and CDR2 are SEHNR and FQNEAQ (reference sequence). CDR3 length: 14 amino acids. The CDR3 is CASRAPTSTDTQYF. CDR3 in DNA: TGTGCCAGCAGAGCACCTACTAGCACAGATACGCAGTATTTT. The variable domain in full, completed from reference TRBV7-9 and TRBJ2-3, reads DTGVSQNPRHKITKRGQNVTFRCDPISEHNRLYWYRQTLGQGPEFLTYFQNEAQLEKSRLLSDRFSAERPKGSFSTLEIQRTEQGDSAMYLCASRAPTSTDTQYFGPGTRLTVL.